One and the same sample provided the 24 T cell receptor beta chains below, sequenced in a study of tumor-infiltrating lymphocytes in primary liver carcinoma. Co-extraction of both nucleic acids (RNA and DNA) used about 19-33 mg of unsorted bulk tissue. Starting from approximately 470 ng of total RNA, TCR beta cDNA was produced with a primer in the constant region. Each TCR beta library was derived from three nested multiplex PCR rounds that employed slightly modified ARM-PCR. A C-beta reverse primer and TRBV1-TRBV30 forward primers served in each of the first two PCR rounds, at approximately 10 cycles apiece. TCRdb re-analysed the multiplex PCR reads in MiXCR, keeping a single row per CDR3 protein. The sample holds roughly 190,000 distinct CDR3 sequences; about 82% are singletons and the top ten take over 15%. The specimen sequenced was tumor tissue from primary liver carcinoma. The receptors derive from a man in his forties with primary liver carcinoma and hepatitis B virus infection.

On this clonotype itself: No conserved phenylalanine or tryptophan is present at the end of the CDR3, so a read error is the likely explanation. V is TRBV5-6 and J is TRBJ2-3, with TRBD2 matching over 9 bases. There are 15 residues in the CDR3. J lost 6 bases, V lost 0 bases, and 5 bases had no gene match. Looked up from germline, CDR1 is SGHDT and CDR2 is YYEEEE. In nucleotides, the CDR3 is TGTGCCAGCAGCTTGGATAGCGGGGGTTCGGATACGCAGTATCTT. Amino acids: CASSLDSGGSDTQYL.

The chain uses TRBV4-3 and TRBJ2-1; possibly TRBD2 for D (6 bases). V dropped 4 bases and J dropped 4 bases, with 20 bases sitting between them. Germline loops: CDR1 LGHNA, CDR2 YSLEER. The CDR3 consists of 17 residues. CDR3 loop: CASSPKPPGTSYNEQFF. The CDR3 DNA is TGCGCCAGCAGCCCTAAGCCCCCAGGGACTTCATACAATGAGCAGTTCTTC.

This chain links TRBV4-1 with TRBJ2-2; TRBD2 matches 7 bases. This CDR3 has 15 residues. Losses at the gene ends were 4 bases for V and 6 bases for J; bases not matched to a gene: 8. CDR1 is MGHRA and CDR2 is YSYEKL in the germline V gene. Here the CDR3 DNA reads TGCGCCAGCAGCCTCCTGTGGGAGGGCTCCGGGGAGCTGTTTTTT. Its protein product is CASSLLWEGSGELFF.

As regards this clonotype: Relative to the germline gene, one junction end is altered; a read error may explain this. This chain links TRBV11-2 with TRBJ2-1; D possibly uses TRBD1 or TRBD2 (5 bases each). Germline CDR1 reads SGHAT; CDR2 reads FQNNGV. This CDR3 is built from 16 residues. In nucleotides, the CDR3 is TGTGCCAGCAGCTACCCCGGGGCTAGCAGTAGCAATGAGCATTTCTTC. Protein: CASSYPGASSSNEHFF.

V usage is TRBV29-1 and J usage is TRBJ2-5; perhaps TRBD2 as D (6 bases). V was shortened by 5 bases and J by 4 bases, with 20 bases between the two germline ends. The length of the CDR3 is 15 residues. CDR1 SQVTM and CDR2 ANQGSEA come from the germline V gene. The CDR3 DNA follows: TGCAGCGTTCGTAGTAACGGGAGTTGGGCAGAGACCCAGTACTTC. This gives the protein CSVRSNGSWAETQYF. Variable domain in full (rest from reference TRBV29-1 and TRBJ2-5): SAVISQKPSRDICQRGTSLTIQCQVDSQVTMMFWYRQQPGQSLTLIATANQGSEATYESGFVIDKFPISRPNLTFSTLTVSNMSPEDSSIYLCSVRSNGSWAETQYFGPGTRLLVL.

This clonotype was recorded at least ten times. V usage is TRBV12-3 or TRBV12-4 and J usage is TRBJ1-1, with D unresolved. The CDR3 consists of 13 residues. V was trimmed by 2 bases and J by 3 bases, leaving 7 bases between them. CDR3 DNA sequence: TGTGCCAGCAGTTTATTGGGAGACACTGAAGCTTTCTTT. This codes for CASSLLGDTEAFF.

This chain uses TRBV29-1 with TRBJ2-5; 7 nucleotides match TRBD1. Unmatched junction bases numbered 7, after V lost 8 bases and J lost 1 base. Germline V gene sequence: CDR1 SQVTM, CDR2 ANQGSEA. CDR3 size: 13 residues. CDR3 loop: CSMTGLGQETQYF. The DNA for the CDR3 is TGCAGCATGACAGGGTTGGGCCAAGAGACCCAGTACTTC.

Notes on this clonotype: At one boundary the junction diverges from the germline segment, which might be a read error. V usage is TRBV20-1 and J usage is TRBJ2-1; unclear D gene. The germline V gene encodes CDR1 DFQATT and CDR2 SNEGSKA (reference sequence). The CDR3 runs to 10 residues. The CDR3 here is CSASSSEQLF. The CDR3 DNA is TGCAGTGCTAGTTCCAGTGAGCAGTTATTC.

This clonotype appeared a single time. Its ends do not fully match the called genes, so a read error is possible. The V and J genes are TRBV7-9 and TRBJ1-5, with a possible D match to TRBD2 (6 bases). The DNA end is a closer match to TRBJ2-3, so the J assignment may be wrong. CDR1 and CDR2 from the germline V gene are SEHNR and FQNEAQ (reference sequence). The CDR3 is 15 amino acids. The CDR3 loop reads CASSRIGGGGRPQYF. DNA for the CDR3: TGTGCTAGCAGCCGCATCGGGGGAGGAGGTCGGCCCCAGTATTTT.

Concerning this clonotype itself: Its ends do not fully match the called genes, so a read error is possible. The V gene is TRBV4-3, the J gene TRBJ2-7; 7 nucleotides line up with TRBD1. Per the germline V gene, CDR1 is LGHNA and CDR2 is YSLEER. CDR3 length: 16 residues. In DNA form, the CDR3 reads TGCACCAGCAGCCAAGAAGAAACAGGGGCCCCCTATGAGCAATACTTC. This codes for CTSSQEETGAPYEQYF.

With regard to this clonotype: This clone may be a read error of a much larger clone one base away. The chain uses TRBV7-9 and TRBJ2-4; the D is unclear. Germline CDR1 and CDR2: SEHNR and FQNEAQ (reference sequence). The CDR3 runs to 12 residues. CDR3 loop: CANSSPKNIQYF. As DNA, the CDR3 is TGTGCCAACAGCTCCCCAAAAAACATTCAGTACTTC.

On this clonotype: No conserved phenylalanine or tryptophan ends this CDR3, so it is likely a read error. The DNA is left out, because the CDR3 cannot be placed on it with certainty; the CDR3 is given as TCRdb lists it. The CDR3 here is CASSLDLGETQPHHL. V and J are TRBV11-3 and TRBJ1-5; the table's D call of TRBD1 was not tested on the DNA. In germline, CDR1 is SGHNT, CDR2 YENEEA. The CDR3 extends over 15 residues, inclusive of both ends.

Comments on this clonotype: A much larger clone differs by one base, so this may be a read error. The chain carries TRBV28 and TRBJ1-5, with D possibly TRBD1 on 6 matching bases. CDR1 and CDR2 (germline): MDHEN, SYDVKM. This CDR3 comprises 14 residues. V dropped 5 bases and J dropped 5 bases, with 13 bases sitting between them. The CDR3 region has the DNA TGTGCCAGCAGTAGAGGACAGACAGATCAGCCCCAGCATTTT. Protein product: CASSRGQTDQPQHF.

In this sample, this clonotype turned up once. As the CDR3 is not closed by the conserved phenylalanine or tryptophan, this likely results from a read error. The chain combines TRBV6-5 with TRBJ1-2; 9 nucleotides match TRBD1. The V and J ends lost 5 bases and 7 bases, in that order; junction bases with no gene match: 5. The CDR3 covers 13 residues. The germline gives CDR1 MNHEY, CDR2 SVGAGI. The CDR3 nucleotides read TGTGCCAGCAGTCAACAGGGGGCGAGTGGCTACACCTTA. Its protein is CASSQQGASGYTL.

As to this clonotype: A much larger clone differs from this one at a single base, so this may be a read error. The genes are TRBV28 and TRBJ2-7; the D gene is possibly TRBD1 (7 bases). CDR1 MDHEN and CDR2 SYDVKM come from the germline V gene. The CDR3 consists of 16 residues. The CDR3 is CTSRGASTGLSYEQYF. The CDR3 DNA reads as TGTACCAGCAGGGGGGCTTCGACAGGCCTCTCCTACGAGCAGTACTTC. The complete variable domain, with remaining parts taken from reference TRBV28 and TRBJ2-7, reads DVKVTQSSRYLVKRTGEKVFLECVQDMDHENMFWYRQDPGLGLRLIYFSYDVKMKEKGDIPEGYSVSREKKERFSLILESASTNQTSMYLCTSRGASTGLSYEQYFGPGTRLTVT.

Regarding this clonotype: The junction and the germline gene differ at one end; a read error may be behind it. This sequence joins TRBV4-3 and TRBJ2-1, with D uncertain. This CDR3 contains 14 residues. CDR1 LGHNA and CDR2 YSLEER come from the germline V gene. CDR3 DNA sequence: TGCGCCAACAGCCAAGAGTCACAGCACAATGAGCAGTTCTTC. Protein sequence: CANSQESQHNEQFF.

This clonotype was detected once. The final CDR3 position lacks the conserved phenylalanine or tryptophan, pointing to a likely read error. The chain employs TRBV11-1 and TRBJ2-1; the match to TRBD2 covers 9 bases. The germline V gene encodes CDR1 SGHAT and CDR2 FQDESV (reference sequence). CDR3 length: 13 amino acids. The chain's CDR3 is CASNAGGPNEQFL. CDR3 coding DNA: TGCGCCAGCAACGCGGGAGGGCCGAATGAGCAGTTCCTC.

The CDR3 DNA follows: TGCGCCAGGATCCCGGGACTAGCTAAGGAGCAGTTCTTC. This encodes CARIPGLAKEQFF. This chain connects TRBV10-2 to TRBJ2-1, with 9 bases fitting TRBD2. V was pared by 9 bases and J by 10 bases, with 10 bases of the junction left unmatched. Germline loops: CDR1 WSHSY, CDR2 SAAADI. The CDR3 covers 13 residues.

This clonotype showed up just once. This may stem from a read error, because a much larger clone lies one nucleotide away. Likely a read error: the CDR3 ends without its conserved phenylalanine or tryptophan. This chain links TRBV28 with TRBJ2-3; 9 bases are shared with TRBD1. Trimming removed 2 bases from V and 3 bases from J; junction bases left unmatched: 6. Per the germline V gene, CDR1 is MDHEN and CDR2 is SYDVKM. The CDR3 loop spans 16 amino acids. DNA of the CDR3: TGTGCCAGCAGTTTACCCCCTGGACAGGGGACAGATACGCAGTATATT. It is translated as CASSLPPGQGTDTQYI.

As concerns this clonotype: At one end, the junction sequence differs from germline, possibly due to a read error. The rearrangement uses TRBV5-5 and TRBJ1-5; D not certain. The CDR3 runs to 15 residues. Germline V gene data show CDR1 as SGHKS and CDR2 as YYEKEE (reference sequence). The CDR3 DNA sequence: TGTGCCAGCAGGCGCGACGGAAATAGCAATCAGCCCAAGGATTTT. This sequence encodes CASRRDGNSNQPKDF.

A word on this clonotype: The germline gene is not matched at one end of the junction; a read error may be the cause. CDR3 in amino acids: CAGRKPDSFYVYTF. In nucleotides, the CDR3 is TGTGCCGGCAGAAAACCGGACAGCTTCTATGTCTACACCTTC. This sequence joins TRBV6-6 and TRBJ1-2; D may be TRBD1 (6 bases). CDR1 MNHNY and CDR2 SVGAGI come from the germline V gene (reference sequence). The CDR3 length is 14 residues.

The genes are TRBV6-5 and TRBJ1-5; D is possibly TRBD1 (6 bases). This CDR3 spans 16 amino acids. V was trimmed by 5 bases and J by 2 bases, leaving 16 bases between them. Germline assignment: CDR1 MNHEY and CDR2 SVGAGI. CDR3 sequence reads: CASSPTRGKGNQPQHF. The CDR3 DNA reads TGTGCCAGCAGTCCCACGAGGGGGAAAGGCAATCAGCCCCAGCATTTT.

To note about this clonotype: A read error may account for a junction end that differs from germline. The rearrangement uses TRBV11-2 and TRBJ2-7; 7 nucleotides match TRBD1. Germline CDR1 SGHAT, CDR2 FQNNGV. This CDR3 is built from 15 residues. CDR3 bases: TGTGCCAGCAGCTTACGATGTACAGGGGAAAATGAGCAGCACTTC. Translated: CASSLRCTGENEQHF.

This clonotype appeared many times. The V call is TRBV19, the J call TRBJ2-1; 8 bases line up with TRBD2. Germline lookup yields CDR1 LNHDA and CDR2 SQIVND (reference sequence). The CDR3 covers 15 residues. V was pared by 4 bases and J by 4 bases, with 6 bases of the junction left unmatched. The DNA of the CDR3 is TGTGCCAGTAGTACCGCACTAGCGGCTTACAATGAGCAGTTCTTC. Translated: CASSTALAAYNEQFF. The complete variable domain, with remaining parts taken from reference TRBV19 and TRBJ2-1, reads DGGITQSPKYLFRKEGQNVTLSCEQNLNHDAMYWYRQDPGQGLRLIYYSQIVNDFQKGDIAEGYSVSREKKESFPLTVTSAQKNPTAFYLCASSTALAAYNEQFFGPGTRLTVL.